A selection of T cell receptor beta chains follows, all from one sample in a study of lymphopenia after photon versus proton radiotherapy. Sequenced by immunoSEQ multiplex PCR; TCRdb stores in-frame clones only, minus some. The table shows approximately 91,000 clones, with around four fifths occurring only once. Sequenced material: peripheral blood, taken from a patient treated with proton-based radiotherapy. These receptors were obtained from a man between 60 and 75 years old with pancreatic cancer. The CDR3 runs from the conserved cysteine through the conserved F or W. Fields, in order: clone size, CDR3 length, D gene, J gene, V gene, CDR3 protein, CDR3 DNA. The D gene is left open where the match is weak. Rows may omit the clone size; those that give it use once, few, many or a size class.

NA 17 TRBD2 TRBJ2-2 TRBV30 CAWSYAGLAGIIGELFF TGTGCCTGGAGTTACGCGGGACTAGCGGGAATTATCGGGGAGCTGTTTTTT
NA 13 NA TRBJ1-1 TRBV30 CAWSPGLNTEAFF TGTGCCTGGAGCCCAGGGCTGAACACTGAAGCTTTCTTT
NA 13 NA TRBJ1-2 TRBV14 CASSLTRNYGYTF TGTGCCAGCAGCCTCACTAGGAACTATGGCTACACCTTC
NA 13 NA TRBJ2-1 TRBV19 CASSILGYNEQFF TGTGCCAGTAGTATACTAGGGTACAATGAGCAGTTCTTC
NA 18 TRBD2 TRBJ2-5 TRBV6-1 CASSEESASGRVMETQYF TGTGCCAGCAGTGAAGAAAGCGCTAGCGGGAGGGTGATGGAGACCCAGTACTTC
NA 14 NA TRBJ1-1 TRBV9 CASSVGTVGTEAFF TGTGCCAGCAGCGTAGGCACGGTCGGCACTGAAGCTTTCTTT
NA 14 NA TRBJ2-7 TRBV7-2 CASSLAQGGAAQYF TGTGCCAGCAGCTTAGCCCAGGGCGGTGCGGCGCAGTACTTC
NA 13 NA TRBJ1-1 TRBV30 CAWRPDLNTEAFF TGTGCCTGGAGACCAGATTTGAACACTGAAGCTTTCTTT
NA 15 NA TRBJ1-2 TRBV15 CATSRDLAPADGYTF TGTGCCACCAGCAGAGATCTGGCCCCGGCGGATGGCTACACCTTC
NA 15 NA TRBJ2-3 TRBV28 CASSPYTASTDTQYF TGTGCCAGCAGTCCCTACACCGCTAGCACAGATACGCAGTATTTT
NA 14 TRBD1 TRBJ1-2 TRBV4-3 CASSQEGTGVGYTF TGCGCCAGCAGCCAAGAAGGGACAGGGGTTGGCTACACCTTC
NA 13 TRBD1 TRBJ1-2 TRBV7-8 CASSPIRGDGYTF TGTGCCAGCAGCCCCATCAGGGGGGACGGCTACACCTTC
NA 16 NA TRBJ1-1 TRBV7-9 CASSEPPGFVNTEAFF TGTGCCAGCAGCGAACCCCCAGGGTTCGTGAACACTGAAGCTTTCTTT
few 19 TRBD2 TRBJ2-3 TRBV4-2 CASSQEYLLGSAGEDTQYF TGTGCCAGCAGCCAAGAATATCTCTTGGGCTCAGCGGGAGAAGATACGCAGTATTTT
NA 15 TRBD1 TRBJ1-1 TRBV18 CASSHPTGGRAEAFF TGTGCCAGCTCACACCCGACAGGGGGTCGGGCTGAAGCTTTCTTT
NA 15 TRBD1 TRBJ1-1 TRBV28 CASSLRQGLNTEAFF TGTGCCAGCAGTCTCAGACAGGGACTGAACACTGAAGCTTTCTTT
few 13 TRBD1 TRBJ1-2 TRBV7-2 CASSYDRGQGYTF TGTGCCAGCAGCTACGACAGGGGGCAAGGCTACACCTTC
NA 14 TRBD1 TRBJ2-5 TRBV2 CASSSDRGQETQYF TGTGCCAGCAGCTCGGACAGGGGCCAAGAGACCCAGTACTTC
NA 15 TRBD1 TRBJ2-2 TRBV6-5 CASSYDRGSTGELFF TGTGCCAGCAGTTATGACAGGGGTAGCACCGGGGAGCTGTTTTTT
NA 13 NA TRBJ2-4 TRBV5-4 CARKQVAKNIQYF TGTGCCAGAAAACAGGTAGCCAAAAACATTCAGTACTTC
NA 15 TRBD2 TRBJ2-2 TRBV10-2 CASRGSGRGTGELFF TGCGCCAGCAGGGGAAGCGGGAGAGGTACCGGGGAGCTGTTTTTT
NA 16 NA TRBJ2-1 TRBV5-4 CASSLERLEALREQFF TGTGCCAGCAGCTTGGAGCGACTAGAGGCCCTTCGAGAGCAGTTCTTC
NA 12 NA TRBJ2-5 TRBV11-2 CASSLDRGTQYF TGTGCCAGCAGCTTAGATCGCGGGACCCAGTACTTC
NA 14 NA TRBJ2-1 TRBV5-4 CASSFVAANNEQFF TGTGCCAGCAGCTTCGTAGCGGCAAACAATGAGCAGTTCTTC
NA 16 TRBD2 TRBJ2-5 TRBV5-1 CASSLARSGRTETQYF TGCGCCAGCAGCTTGGCTAGGAGCGGGAGGACAGAGACCCAGTACTTC